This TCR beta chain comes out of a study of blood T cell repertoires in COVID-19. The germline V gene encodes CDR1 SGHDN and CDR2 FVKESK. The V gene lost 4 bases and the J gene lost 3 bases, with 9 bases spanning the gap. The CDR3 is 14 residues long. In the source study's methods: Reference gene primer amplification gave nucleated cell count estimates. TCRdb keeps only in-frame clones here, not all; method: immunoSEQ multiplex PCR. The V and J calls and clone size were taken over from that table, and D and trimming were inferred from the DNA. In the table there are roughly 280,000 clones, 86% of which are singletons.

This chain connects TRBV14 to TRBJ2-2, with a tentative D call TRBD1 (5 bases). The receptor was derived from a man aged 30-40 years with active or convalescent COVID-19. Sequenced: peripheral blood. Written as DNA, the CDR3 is TGTGCCAGCAGCCTAACAGGAGACACCGGGGAGCTGTTTTTT. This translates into CASSLTGDTGELFF.